This T cell receptor (beta chain) was sequenced for a study of shared clonotypes between healthy human individuals (dated by TCRdb to between 2020 and 2021). In terms of the full investigation: Three men and two women, aged 18 to 49 years, made up the cohort. For each donor, CD4 naive and CD4 memory were each run on three plates, CD8 naive on two plates, and CD8 memory on one plate. To estimate repertoire size and how much clonotype sharing occurs between individuals, the study deeply sequenced the blood TCR repertoires of about five healthy adults. Different laboratories and diverse techniques were used to prepare libraries and sequence TCR repertoires, to increase sequencing depth and limit assay-specific biases. Between about 0.8 and 9 billion PBMCs per donor were obtained by leukapheresis. Here is what the overall study found, with its caveats: Pairwise subsampling indicated that sequencing depth was expected to affect the degree of clonotype sharing among donors. Larger estimated clonotype richness was generally found for naive subsets than for memory subsets. Only blood was sampled, and tissue TCR repertoires likely differ from those in blood. About 4.5% of naive CD4, 3.5% of naive CD8, 2.3% of memory CD4, and approximately 0.4% of memory CD8 clonotypes were shared across several donors. The genetic and exposure-history diversity represented was limited by the small number of donors. Incomplete sequencing was indicated by rarefaction of sorted-subset datasets, despite the large sequencing depth. Higher generation probabilities were observed for clonotypes shared by all four sorted-subset donors than for non-shared clonotypes.

Notes on this clone: The target of this receptor is not known. Base-call qualities are not available, and no considerably larger clone is one nucleotide away.

The donors were healthy, HIV-negative adults with no recently reported acute infections or vaccinations. Only Caucasian adults living in Nashville, Tennessee, USA were represented among the donors. Magnetic negative selection was used to enrich CD4+ T cells, after which naive cells were positively selected on CD45RA and the negative fraction became the memory subset. After blood collection by leukapheresis, PBMCs were isolated using Ficoll-Histopaque density gradient centrifugation and then cryopreserved in the vapor phase of liquid nitrogen. Purity and quantity of every magnetically sorted T cell population were checked by analytical flow cytometry. Each sorted fraction had its genomic DNA isolated and then quantified by UV absorbance on a Nanodrop 2000c. TCR CDR3 regions were amplified from genomic DNA by multiplex PCR using the deep immunoSEQ assay. Genomic DNA extracted from each cell subset was distributed evenly over all wells of several immunoSEQ 96-well plates, and each plate served as one replicate. Each replicate PCR for sorted subsets received 200 ng genomic DNA, equal to 28,000 or so T cell genomes. Purified libraries were quantified with a Qubit 3.0 fluorometer, sized on a Bioanalyzer 2100, and re-quantified with the KAPA Library Quantification kit. Each immunoSEQ 96-well plate was sequenced on its own single-read 150-cycle Illumina NextSeq 550 flow cell. The published analysis was carried out like this. Because only junctional sequences without quality scores were contained in the immunoSEQ output, filtering matching that applied to full-length reads could not be performed. Sequences were annotated with PyIR, a Python wrapper for IgBLAST v1.9, and V/J genes and CDR3 were assigned using IMGT germline references. Reads were filtered out if the reads had weak V/J assignments (E-value above 1e-6), no CDR3, stop codons, out-of-frame junctions, or ambiguous translated residues. A V3J clonotype was defined by an identical inferred V gene, J gene, and CDR3 amino acid sequence. To compute the percentage overlap between repertoires, the number of shared unique clonotypes was divided by the size of the smaller repertoire. Repertoire richness was assessed with RTK rarefaction, the Chao1 estimator, and Recon v2.1 estimates of unobserved clonotypes. Generation probabilities were computed with OLGA for all TCRbeta clonotypes obtained by the gDNA method from several donors. The source is immuneACCESS, and TCRdb retained only in-frame sequences with V and J called. Part of the clones is not carried over; for the studies checked, unresolved V genes explain less than half of this, and the remainder is unexplained. V, J and clone size reflect that table, while D and trimming were determined from the DNA. In this sample the table shows more than 400,000 clones, 95% to 97% of which occur a single time. The ten largest clones capture about 0.064% of the sample.

CDR1 and CDR2 are drawn from the germline V gene: SGHAT, FQNNGV. V is shortened by 4 bases, J by 3 bases, and the region joining them spans 15 bases. The CDR3 starts with the cysteine, ends with the phenylalanine, and has 16 residues. Only the CDR3 portion is preserved as DNA: 48 bases, with reading frame beginning at the first base. The chain was built from TRBV11-2 and TRBJ2-2; the D gene is possibly TRBD1, with 6 bases matching. Sequencing was carried out using naive CD4+ T cells sorted from blood. In light of the paper, this sample's cell subset or site label describes: CD45RA+ positively selected. This clonotype was obtained from a woman in her 30s in good health. The CDR3 region has the sequence CASSSPPDRYTGELFF. The DNA sequence is TGTGCCAGCAGCTCCCCTCCCGACAGGTACACCGGGGAGCTGTTTTTT. Where the CDR3 stops, the reference TRBV11-2 and TRBJ2-2 genes take over; the full variable domain is EAGVAQSPRYKIIEKRQSVAFWCNPISGHATLYWYQQILGQGPKLLIQFQNNGVVDDSQLPKDRFSAERLKGVDSTLKIQPAKLEDSAVYLCASSSPPDRYTGELFFGEGSRLTVL.